The clone carrying this T cell receptor (beta chain) was seen ten or more times. The antigen is unknown. RNA transcripts served as the template for amplifying TCR beta CDR3 regions. TCR CDR3 underwent first-round RT-PCR with the HTBI primer set. TCRdb re-called the multiplex PCR reads with MiXCR, one entry per CDR3 protein. The table lists about 570,000 distinct CDR3 sequences, 13% to 15% of them singletons. These data belong to a study of T cells in Graves' hyperthyroidism and ophthalmopathy. V lost 2 bases and J lost 9, with 11 bases in between. The CDR3 totals 13 residues. The germline gives CDR1 SNHLY, CDR2 FYNNEI. Graves' hyperthyroidism showing no ophthalmopathy progression within 18 months was considered stable. Exclusion criteria comprised uncontrolled infection, other autoimmune disease, pregnancy or lactation. Broader study findings: Most clonotypes expanded in the thyroid (above 0.001) were also present in blood.

The chain carries TRBV2 and TRBJ1-5; maybe TRBD1 (5 bases). Material for sequencing was blood. The sequence was collected from a middle-aged woman with Graves' hyperthyroidism. This CDR3 reads CASSETQGGPQHF. CDR3 coding DNA: TGTGCCAGCAGTGAAACGCAGGGAGGGCCCCAGCATTTT.